What follows describes a single TCR beta chain. Its antigen is unidentified. From the RT-PCR reads, TCRdb called clonotypes with MiXCR, one entry per CDR3 protein. The sample contains about 830,000 distinct CDR3 sequences, approximately 17% of which appear only once. The germline CDR1 and CDR2 sequences are LGHNA and YSLEER. The CDR3 consists of 18 residues. V was pared by 0 bases and J by 0 bases, with 17 bases between. This sample was included in a study of response to subunit inactivated influenza vaccine. Study-wide results and caveats: T cells newly recruited by each seasonal influenza vaccination are few, the authors suggested.

The chain employs TRBV4-3 and TRBJ1-1, with D hard to call. The clonotype was recovered from a man aged 45-65 years who received an inactivated influenza vaccine. This specimen was PBMCs from blood, taken roughly 5 days after vaccination. CDR3 nucleotides: TGCGCCAGCAGCCAAGATCACTTCCCGAGACCGCTGAACACTGAAGCTTTCTTT. It codes for CASSQDHFPRPLNTEAFF.